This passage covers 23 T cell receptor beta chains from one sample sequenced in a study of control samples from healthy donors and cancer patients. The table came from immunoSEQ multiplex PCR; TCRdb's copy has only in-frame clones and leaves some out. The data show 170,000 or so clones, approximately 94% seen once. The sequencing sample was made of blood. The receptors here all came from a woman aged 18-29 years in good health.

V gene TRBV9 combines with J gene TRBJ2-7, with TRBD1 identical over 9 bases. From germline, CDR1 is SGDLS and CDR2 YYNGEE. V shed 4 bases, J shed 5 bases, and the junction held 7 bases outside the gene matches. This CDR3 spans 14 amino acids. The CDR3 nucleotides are TGTGCCAGCAGCTTTTCACAGGGGGCCGACGAGCAGTACTTC. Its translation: CASSFSQGADEQYF.

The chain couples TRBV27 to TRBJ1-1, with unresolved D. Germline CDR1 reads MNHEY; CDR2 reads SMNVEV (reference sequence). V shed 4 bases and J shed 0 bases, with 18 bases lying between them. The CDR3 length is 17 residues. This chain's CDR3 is CASSSSQASYMNTEAFF. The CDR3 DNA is TGTGCCAGCAGTTCGAGCCAAGCCAGTTACATGAACACTGAAGCTTTCTTT.

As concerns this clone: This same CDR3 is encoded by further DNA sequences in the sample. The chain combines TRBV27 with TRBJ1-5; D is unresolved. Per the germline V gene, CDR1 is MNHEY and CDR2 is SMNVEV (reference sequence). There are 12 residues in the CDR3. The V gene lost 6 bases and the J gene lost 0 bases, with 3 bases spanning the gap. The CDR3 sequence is CASSFSNQPQHF. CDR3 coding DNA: TGTGCCAGCAGCTTTAGCAATCAGCCCCAGCATTTT.

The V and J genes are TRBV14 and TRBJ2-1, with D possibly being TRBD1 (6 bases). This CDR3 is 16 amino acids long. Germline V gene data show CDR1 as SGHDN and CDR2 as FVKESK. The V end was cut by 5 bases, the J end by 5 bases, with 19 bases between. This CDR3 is CASSSIQGPTHNEQFF. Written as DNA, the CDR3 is TGTGCCAGCAGCTCGATACAGGGCCCAACTCACAATGAGCAGTTCTTC.

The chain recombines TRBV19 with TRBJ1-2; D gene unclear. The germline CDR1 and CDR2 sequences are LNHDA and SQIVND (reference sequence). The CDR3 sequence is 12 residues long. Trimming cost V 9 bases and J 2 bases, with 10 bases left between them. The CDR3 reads CASRVSNYGYTF. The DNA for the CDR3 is TGTGCCAGCCGAGTGTCAAACTATGGCTACACCTTC.

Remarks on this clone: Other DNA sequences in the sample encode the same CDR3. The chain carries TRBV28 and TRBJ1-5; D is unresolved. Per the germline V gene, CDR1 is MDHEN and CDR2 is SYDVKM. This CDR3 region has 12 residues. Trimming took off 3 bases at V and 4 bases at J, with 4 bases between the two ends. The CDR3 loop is CASSFPNQPQHF. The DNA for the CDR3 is TGTGCCAGCAGTTTCCCAAATCAGCCCCAGCATTTT.

The CDR3 reads CASSMFTHMNTEAFF. The CDR3 bases are TGTGCCAGTAGTATGTTTACCCATATGAACACTGAAGCTTTCTTT. This rearrangement joins TRBV19 to TRBJ1-1; D is uncertain. This CDR3 contains 15 residues. V lost 3 bases, J lost 0 bases, and 11 bases lay in between. Per the germline V gene, CDR1 is LNHDA and CDR2 is SQIVND (reference sequence).

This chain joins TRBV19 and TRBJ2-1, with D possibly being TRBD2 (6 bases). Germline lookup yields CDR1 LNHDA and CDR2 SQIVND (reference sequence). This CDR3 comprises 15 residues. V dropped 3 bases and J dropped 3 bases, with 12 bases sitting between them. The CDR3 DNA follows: TGTGCCAGTAGTATGGGGGGAGAGGGCTACAATGAGCAGTTCTTC. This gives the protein CASSMGGEGYNEQFF.

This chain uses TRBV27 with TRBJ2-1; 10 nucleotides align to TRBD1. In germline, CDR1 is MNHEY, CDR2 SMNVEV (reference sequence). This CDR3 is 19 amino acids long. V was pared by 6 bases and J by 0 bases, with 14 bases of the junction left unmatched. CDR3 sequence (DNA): TGTGCCAGCAGCTCGGGACAGGGGTTAACAAAGAGCTCCTACAATGAGCAGTTCTTC. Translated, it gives CASSSGQGLTKSSYNEQFF.

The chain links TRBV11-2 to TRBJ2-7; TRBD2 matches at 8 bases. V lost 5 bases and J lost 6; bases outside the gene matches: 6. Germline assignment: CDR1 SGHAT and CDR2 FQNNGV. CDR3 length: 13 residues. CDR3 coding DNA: TGTGCCAGCAGCCCCGGGAGGGCAGGCGAGCAGTACTTC. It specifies CASSPGRAGEQYF. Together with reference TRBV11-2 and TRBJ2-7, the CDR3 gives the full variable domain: EAGVAQSPRYKIIEKRQSVAFWCNPISGHATLYWYQQILGQGPKLLIQFQNNGVVDDSQLPKDRFSAERLKGVDSTLKIQPAKLEDSAVYLCASSPGRAGEQYFGPGTRLTVT.

As DNA, the CDR3 is TGTGCCAGCAGCTTTACCGGGACAGGGGTCTCTTCAACTAATGAAAAACTGTTTTTT. It translates to CASSFTGTGVSSTNEKLFF. V and J are TRBV11-3 and TRBJ1-4; 10 nucleotides line up with TRBD1. The CDR3 totals 19 residues. Germline CDR1 SGHNT, CDR2 YENEEA. V was pared by 3 bases and J by 0 bases, with 10 bases of the junction left unmatched.

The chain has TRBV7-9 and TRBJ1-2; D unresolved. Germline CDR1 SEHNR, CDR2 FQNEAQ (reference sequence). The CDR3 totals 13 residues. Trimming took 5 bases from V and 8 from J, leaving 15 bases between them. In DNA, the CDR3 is TGTGCCAGCAGCACCGACGGGTTTGGAGGCTACACCTTC. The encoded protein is CASSTDGFGGYTF.

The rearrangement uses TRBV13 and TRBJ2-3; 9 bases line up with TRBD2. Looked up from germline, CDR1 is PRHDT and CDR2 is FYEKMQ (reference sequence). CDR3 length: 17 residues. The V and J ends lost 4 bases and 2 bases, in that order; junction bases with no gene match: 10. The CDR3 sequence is CASSYRGTSRATDTQYF. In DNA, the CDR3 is TGTGCCAGCAGCTACCGAGGGACTAGCCGAGCCACAGATACGCAGTATTTT.

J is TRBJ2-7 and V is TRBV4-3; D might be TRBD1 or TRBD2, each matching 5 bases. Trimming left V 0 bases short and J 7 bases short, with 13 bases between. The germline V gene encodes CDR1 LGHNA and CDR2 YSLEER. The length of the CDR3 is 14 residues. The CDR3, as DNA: TGCGCCAGCAGCCAAGATCGAACCGAGGGGGAGCAGTACTTC. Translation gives CASSQDRTEGEQYF.

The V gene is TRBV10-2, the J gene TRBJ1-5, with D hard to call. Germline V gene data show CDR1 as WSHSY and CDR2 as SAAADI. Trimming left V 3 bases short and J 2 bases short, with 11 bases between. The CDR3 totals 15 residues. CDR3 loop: CASSELVPGNQPQHF. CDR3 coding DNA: TGCGCCAGCAGTGAACTCGTGCCAGGCAATCAGCCCCAGCATTTT.

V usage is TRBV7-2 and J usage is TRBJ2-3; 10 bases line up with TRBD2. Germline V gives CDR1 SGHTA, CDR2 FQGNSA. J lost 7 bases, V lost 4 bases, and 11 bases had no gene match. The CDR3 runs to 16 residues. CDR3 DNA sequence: TGTGCCAGCAGCTACAATAGCGGGGGGTCTCCATATACGCAGTATTTT. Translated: CASSYNSGGSPYTQYF.

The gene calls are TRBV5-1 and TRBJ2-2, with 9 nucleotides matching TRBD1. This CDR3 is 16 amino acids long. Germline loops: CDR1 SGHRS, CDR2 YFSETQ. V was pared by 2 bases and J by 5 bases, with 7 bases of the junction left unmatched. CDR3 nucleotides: TGCGCCAGCAGCTTCACACAGGGGGCTGGGACCGGGGAGCTGTTTTTT. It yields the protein CASSFTQGAGTGELFF.

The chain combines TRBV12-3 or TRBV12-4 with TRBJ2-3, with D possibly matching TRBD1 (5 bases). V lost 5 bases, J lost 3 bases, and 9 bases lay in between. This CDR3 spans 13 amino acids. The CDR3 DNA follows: TGTGCCAGCAGTAGGGGCCGGACAGATACGCAGTATTTT. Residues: CASSRGRTDTQYF.

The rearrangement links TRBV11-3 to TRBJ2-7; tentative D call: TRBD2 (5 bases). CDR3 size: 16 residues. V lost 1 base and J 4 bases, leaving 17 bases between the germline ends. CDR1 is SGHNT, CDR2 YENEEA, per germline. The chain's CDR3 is CASSLGGAAPRYEQYF. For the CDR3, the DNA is TGTGCCAGCAGCTTAGGAGGAGCGGCCCCTCGGTACGAGCAGTACTTC.

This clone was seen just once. CDR3 sequence: CASTQPSTDTQYF. The CDR3 nucleotides are TGTGCCAGCACACAGCCTAGCACAGATACGCAGTATTTT. The V and J genes are TRBV9 and TRBJ2-3; no definite D call. Germline CDR1 is SGDLS and CDR2 is YYNGEE. Trimming shortened V by 6 bases and J by 0 bases, and 8 bases separated the two germline ends. The CDR3 consists of 13 residues.

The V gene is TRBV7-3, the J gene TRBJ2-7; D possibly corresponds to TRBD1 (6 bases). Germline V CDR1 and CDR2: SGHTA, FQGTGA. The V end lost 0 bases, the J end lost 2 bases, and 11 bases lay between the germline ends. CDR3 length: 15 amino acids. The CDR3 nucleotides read TGTGCCAGCAGCTTAACGGGCGCAGGGGCCTACGAGCAGTACTTC. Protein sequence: CASSLTGAGAYEQYF.

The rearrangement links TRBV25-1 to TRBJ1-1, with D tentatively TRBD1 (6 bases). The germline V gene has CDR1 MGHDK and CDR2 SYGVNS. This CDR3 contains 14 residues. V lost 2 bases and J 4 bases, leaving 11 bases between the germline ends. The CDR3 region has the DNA TGTGCCAGCAGTGAAAGTCAGGGGTTCACTGAAGCTTTCTTT. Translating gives CASSESQGFTEAFF. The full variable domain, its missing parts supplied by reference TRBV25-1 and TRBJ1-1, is EADIYQTPRYLVIGTGKKITLECSQTMGHDKMYWYQQDPGMELHLIHYSYGVNSTEKGDLSSESTVSRIRTEHFPLTLESARPSHTSQYLCASSESQGFTEAFFGQGTRLTVV.

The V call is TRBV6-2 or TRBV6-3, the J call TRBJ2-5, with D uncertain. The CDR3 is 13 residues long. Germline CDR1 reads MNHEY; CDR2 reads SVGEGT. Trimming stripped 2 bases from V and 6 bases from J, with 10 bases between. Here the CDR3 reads CASSYVAPKTQYF. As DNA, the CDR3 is TGTGCCAGCAGTTACGTGGCCCCGAAGACCCAGTACTTC.